Each of the 21 T cell receptor beta chains below was sequenced from the same sample in a study of cytomegalovirus exposure and HLA in healthy donors. PCR was performed using 60 Vbeta and 13 Jbeta primers. The assay was immunoSEQ multiplex PCR, and TCRdb's table has in-frame clones only and misses some. The sample holds 150,000 to 200,000 clones, 80% to 90% seen once. Sequenced: PBMCs. These receptors were collected from a man in his late teens or twenties in good health and CMV-seropositive.

The genes are TRBV11-2 and TRBJ2-2; D not resolved. The CDR3 is 14 residues long. Trimming stripped 1 base from V and 1 base from J, with 4 bases between. In germline, CDR1 is SGHAT, CDR2 FQNNGV. DNA for the CDR3: TGTGCCAGCAGCTTAGCTAGGAACACCGGGGAGCTGTTTTTT. Translation gives CASSLARNTGELFF.

The chain couples TRBV6-6 to TRBJ1-5, with D maybe TRBD1 (5 bases). The CDR3 has 14 residues. The germline CDR1 and CDR2 sequences are MNHNY and SVGAGI (reference sequence). The V and J ends lost 0 bases and 7 bases respectively, with 10 bases between them. The CDR3 DNA is TGTGCCAGCAGTTACTCCGGGGGAGGGCAGCCCCAGCATTTT. Its translation: CASSYSGGGQPQHF.

V and J are TRBV19 and TRBJ2-5; TRBD2 matches 7 bases. Per germline, CDR1 LNHDA and CDR2 SQIVND (reference sequence). The CDR3 consists of 16 residues. The trim removed 6 bases at V and 0 bases at J, leaving 10 bases unmatched. In nucleotides, the CDR3 is TGTGCCAGTAGCAAGGGACTACCCCAGTACCAAGAGACCCAGTACTTC. Its translation is CASSKGLPQYQETQYF.

This clone came up a few times. This chain joins TRBV7-9 and TRBJ1-1; TRBD1 matches 7 bases. The V gene end was trimmed by 2 bases and the J gene end by 2 bases; junction bases not matched to a gene: 11. The CDR3 totals 17 residues. Per the germline V gene, CDR1 is SEHNR and CDR2 is FQNEAQ (reference sequence). CDR3 sequence: CASSLPGQHFTNTEAFF. In nucleotides, the CDR3 is TGTGCCAGCAGCTTACCGGGACAGCACTTCACCAACACTGAAGCTTTCTTT.

The chain combines TRBV6-1 with TRBJ1-2; a weak D match, TRBD1 (6 bases). Germline V gene lookup returns CDR1 MNHNS and CDR2 SASEGT. This CDR3 region has 14 residues. V was shortened by 2 bases and J by 8 bases, with 15 bases between the two germline ends. CDR3 loop: CASSERYRDKGYTF. The DNA of the CDR3 is TGTGCCAGCAGTGAACGGTACAGGGATAAAGGCTACACCTTC.

The rearrangement links TRBV19 to TRBJ2-2; 10 positions agree with TRBD1. Germline V gene data show CDR1 as LNHDA and CDR2 as SQIVND (reference sequence). The CDR3 runs to 13 residues. J was trimmed by 6 bases and V by 9 bases; bases with no gene match: 4. CDR3 DNA: TGTGCCAGCCGGACAGGGGGGGCCGGGGAGCTGTTTTTT. Translation: CASRTGGAGELFF.

In nucleotides, the CDR3 is TGTGCCAGCAGCGCCCCGGGTCAGCCCCAGCATTTT. It yields the protein CASSAPGQPQHF. This rearrangement joins TRBV6-5 to TRBJ1-5; D is unclear. Trimming took off 6 bases at V and 6 bases at J, with 9 bases between the two ends. CDR3 length: 12 residues. Looked up from germline, CDR1 is MNHEY and CDR2 is SVGAGI.

The chain recombines TRBV4-1 with TRBJ2-7, with 9 nucleotides matching TRBD1. CDR3 size: 16 residues. The trim removed 9 bases at V and 3 bases at J, leaving 15 bases unmatched. Germline V lookup: CDR1 MGHRA, CDR2 YSYEKL. The CDR3, as DNA: TGCGCCAGTACCCTTAACACAGGACAGGGGAACTACGAGCAGTACTTC. This gives the protein CASTLNTGQGNYEQYF.

This clone was seen a few times. This sequence joins TRBV6-1 and TRBJ1-1; D might be TRBD1 (5 bases). V dropped 6 bases and J dropped 1 base, with 12 bases sitting between them. Germline CDR1 MNHNS, CDR2 SASEGT. The CDR3 extends over 14 amino acids. As DNA, the CDR3 is TGTGCCAGCAGAGATTTCACAGGGAACACTGAAGCTTTCTTT. As protein: CASRDFTGNTEAFF.

The chain couples TRBV6-1 to TRBJ2-5, with D possibly being TRBD2 (7 bases). V shed 6 bases and J shed 4 bases, with 12 bases lying between them. The germline V gene encodes CDR1 MNHNS and CDR2 SASEGT. The CDR3 sequence is 13 residues long. The CDR3 here is CASRTGGRETQYF. The CDR3 DNA sequence: TGTGCCAGCAGGACCGGGGGGCGAGAGACCCAGTACTTC.

This clone was observed once. The chain uses TRBV18 and TRBJ2-1; 8 positions match TRBD1. This CDR3 region has 16 residues. J was trimmed by 7 bases and V by 4 bases; bases with no gene match: 12. CDR1 is KGHSH, CDR2 LQKENI, per germline. The CDR3 bases are TGTGCCAGCTCACGGGACAGGTCCGGCGTAGGGAATGAGCAGTTCTTC. It is translated as CASSRDRSGVGNEQFF.

The chain links TRBV28 to TRBJ1-4; D might be TRBD1 (6 bases). In germline, CDR1 is MDHEN, CDR2 SYDVKM. CDR3 length equals 16 residues. Trimming took 6 bases from V and 5 from J, leaving 19 bases between them. The CDR3 DNA sequence: TGTGCCAGCAGCCCCCGGCTATGGACAGCAAATGAAAAACTGTTTTTT. Translated: CASSPRLWTANEKLFF.

The chain links TRBV19 to TRBJ1-4, with 7 bases matching TRBD1. The germline V gene has CDR1 LNHDA and CDR2 SQIVND (reference sequence). This CDR3 contains 15 residues. Losses at the gene ends were 5 bases for V and 3 bases for J; bases not matched to a gene: 6. In nucleotides, the CDR3 is TGTGCCAGTAGTCAACCGGGACAGCCTAATGAAAAACTGTTTTTT. It specifies CASSQPGQPNEKLFF.

The V and J genes are TRBV6-6 and TRBJ2-2; 9 positions agree with TRBD2. The ends lost 6 bases at V and 4 bases at J; junction bases unmatched: 6. Germline V gives CDR1 MNHNY, CDR2 SVGAGI (reference sequence). CDR3 size: 15 residues. The CDR3: CASSRGGAGTGELFF. The CDR3 DNA sequence: TGTGCCAGCAGCCGCGGGGGGGCGGGCACCGGGGAGCTGTTTTTT.

This chain connects TRBV18 to TRBJ2-7; 10 positions agree with TRBD2. Germline trimming cut 3 bases from V and 5 bases from J; bases unmatched to any gene: 10. The CDR3 has 16 residues. Germline CDR1 KGHSH, CDR2 LQKENI. The CDR3 region has the DNA TGTGCCAGCTCACCGACATCAGGGACTAGCGATGACGAGCAGTACTTC. This codes for CASSPTSGTSDDEQYF. The variable domain in full, completed from reference TRBV18 and TRBJ2-7, reads NAGVMQNPRHLVRRRGQEARLRCSPMKGHSHVYWYRQLPEEGLKFMVYLQKENIIDESGMPKERFSAEFPKEGPSILRIQQVVRGDSAAYFCASSPTSGTSDDEQYFGPGTRLTVT.

In nucleotides, the CDR3 is TGCGCCAGCAGCTCGGGACTAGCGGGGGGGCCCAGCACAGATACGCAGTATTTT. Translating gives CASSSGLAGGPSTDTQYF. This rearrangement joins TRBV5-1 to TRBJ2-3, with TRBD2 matching over 16 bases. Germline V gene lookup returns CDR1 SGHRS and CDR2 YFSETQ. After removal of 3 bases from V and 0 bases from J, the junction contained 4 bases not matched to a gene. The CDR3 length is 18 residues.

The chain is built from TRBV15 and TRBJ1-6; a weak D match, TRBD1 (6 bases). V was pared by 1 base and J by 4 bases, with 11 bases between. The CDR3 sequence is 16 residues long. CDR1 is LNHNV, CDR2 YYDKDF, per germline (reference sequence). The CDR3 DNA reads TGTGCCACCAGCAGAGTGACAGGTCTTTATAATTCACCCCTCCACTTT. Its translation is CATSRVTGLYNSPLHF.

This clone came up a few times. J is TRBJ1-2 and V is TRBV6-6; 10 bases align to TRBD1. Germline V gives CDR1 MNHNY, CDR2 SVGAGI (reference sequence). This CDR3 is 14 amino acids long. V dropped 5 bases and J dropped 5; count of bases not matched to a gene: 5. Written as DNA, the CDR3 is TGTGCCAGCAGTAGGGACAGGGGTCTGTATGGCTACACCTTC. Protein product: CASSRDRGLYGYTF.

The V gene is TRBV2, the J gene TRBJ1-2; TRBD1 matches 7 bases. The V gene's germline CDR1 is SNHLY and CDR2 FYNNEI. With V trimmed by 3 bases and J by 8 bases, 6 bases remained unmatched. This CDR3 contains 13 residues. The CDR3 here is CASSDDRVRGYTF. The CDR3 DNA reads as TGTGCCAGCAGTGACGACAGGGTGAGGGGCTACACCTTC.

J is TRBJ2-7 and V is TRBV7-8, with a possible D match to TRBD1 (5 bases). The V and J ends lost 2 bases and 9 bases respectively, with 17 bases between them. Germline CDR1 and CDR2: SGHVS and FQNEAQ. This CDR3 region has 14 residues. The CDR3 DNA is TGTGCCAGCAGCTTACTGCAGGGTGGGCGATCGCAGTACTTC. Residues: CASSLLQGGRSQYF.

The table lists this clone with a count of one. At one end the junction does not follow the germline gene, possibly because of a read error. The chain carries TRBV2 and TRBJ1-2; 7 bases match TRBD1. The CDR3 is made up of 14 amino acids. Germline-derived CDR1 and CDR2 are SNHLY and FYNNEI. The CDR3 protein is CASTEQGSGYGYTF. For the CDR3, the DNA is TGTGCCAGCACTGAACAGGGGTCCGGCTATGGCTACACCTTC.